What follows are 23 T cell receptor beta chains derived from one specimen sequenced in a study of regulatory T cells in long-lasting Graves disease. Library construction for TCR beta used iRepertoire HTBI primers and Arm-PCR of CDR3 regions. TCRdb used MiXCR to reprocess the multiplex PCR reads, holding one entry per CDR3 protein. The sample shows 410,000 or so distinct CDR3 sequences, more than 13% of them seen only once. Sample time point: newly diagnosed GD, antithyroid drugs for less than 3 months. RNA from PBMCs was the source of the TCR library. These data also formed part of another study, on T cells in Graves' hyperthyroidism and ophthalmopathy.

The starting material was peripheral blood mononuclear cells (PBMCs), obtained at new diagnosis, from a patient treated with antithyroid drugs. All receptors derive from a woman aged 30 to 39 with Graves disease.

This clonotype was recorded at least ten times. V usage is TRBV24-1 and J usage is TRBJ2-3; D assignment may be TRBD1 or TRBD2 (6 bases each). Germline V gene lookup returns CDR1 KGHDR and CDR2 SFDVKD. The CDR3 is 15 residues long. V lost 10 bases and J 0 bases, leaving 16 bases between the germline ends. CDR3 region: CATPGGPPSTDTQYF. In nucleotides, the CDR3 is TGTGCCACTCCCGGGGGCCCTCCTAGCACAGATACGCAGTATTTT.

This clonotype has just a few counts. A much larger clone lies a single base off, so this may be a read error. V and J are TRBV28 and TRBJ1-2; TRBD1 aligns across 7 bases. CDR1 and CDR2 from the germline V gene are MDHEN and SYDVKM. The junction had 3 bases not matched to a gene; V was cut back by 6 bases and J by 2 bases. This CDR3 spans 13 amino acids. CDR3 in amino acids: CASSEGQNYGYTF. The DNA of the CDR3 is TGTGCCAGCAGCGAGGGACAGAACTATGGCTACACCTTC.

This clonotype was found many times. The rearrangement joins TRBV29-1 to TRBJ2-1, with TRBD2 identical over 8 bases. V was clipped by 3 bases and J by 7 bases; unmatched bases: 8. Germline V gives CDR1 SQVTM, CDR2 ANQGSEA. The CDR3 runs to 14 residues. CDR3 loop: CSVDPIGRGNEQFF. CDR3 nucleotide sequence: TGCAGCGTTGATCCGATCGGGAGGGGAAATGAGCAGTTCTTC.

This clonotype was seen ten or more times. The chain couples TRBV11-2 to TRBJ1-1, with a tentative D call TRBD1 (5 bases). The CDR3 contains 15 residues. The V end lost 5 bases, the J end lost 5 bases, and 18 bases lay between the germline ends. Per the germline V gene, CDR1 is SGHAT and CDR2 is FQNNGV. CDR3 protein: CASSPPGRQRTEAFF. DNA of the CDR3: TGTGCCAGCAGCCCTCCAGGGCGACAGAGGACTGAAGCTTTCTTT. Based on the CDR3 plus reference TRBV11-2 and TRBJ1-1, the full variable domain is EAGVAQSPRYKIIEKRQSVAFWCNPISGHATLYWYQQILGQGPKLLIQFQNNGVVDDSQLPKDRFSAERLKGVDSTLKIQPAKLEDSAVYLCASSPPGRQRTEAFFGQGTRLTVV.

The chain uses TRBV6-2 or TRBV6-3 and TRBJ2-6; D may be TRBD1 (5 bases). CDR1 and CDR2 from the germline V gene are MNHEY and SVGEGT. CDR3 length equals 14 residues. The V gene lost 7 bases and the J gene lost 0 bases, with 7 bases spanning the gap. CDR3 DNA: TGTGCCAGCACCCAGGGCTCTGGGGCCAACGTCCTGACTTTC. Residues: CASTQGSGANVLTF.

At least ten counts were recorded for this clonotype. The genes are TRBV15 and TRBJ2-7; D perhaps matches TRBD2 (6 bases). Germline CDR1 is LNHNV and CDR2 is YYDKDF (reference sequence). The CDR3 spans 13 residues. V lost 4 bases, J lost 7 bases, and 14 bases lay in between. The CDR3 sequence is CATSKSRRGEQYF. As DNA, the CDR3 is TGTGCCACCAGCAAGAGCCGGAGGGGAGAGCAGTACTTC.

This clonotype was observed many times. The gene calls are TRBV27 and TRBJ1-1, with D unresolved. V was shortened by 7 bases and J by 3 bases, with 18 bases between the two germline ends. The CDR3 spans 15 residues. Germline V gives CDR1 MNHEY, CDR2 SMNVEV (reference sequence). CDR3 sequence reads: CASTAGPTSHTEAFF. DNA of the CDR3: TGTGCCAGCACCGCCGGGCCCACCTCCCACACTGAAGCTTTCTTT.

The V call is TRBV12-3 or TRBV12-4, the J call TRBJ2-3; D is ambiguous. The CDR3 totals 13 residues. V lost 2 bases, J lost 1 base, and 4 bases lay in between. Here the CDR3 DNA reads TGTGCCAGCAGTTTAATGCGCACAGATACGCAGTATTTT. This gives the protein CASSLMRTDTQYF.

This clonotype was detected many times. The chain combines TRBV20-1 with TRBJ2-3; 10 nucleotides agree with TRBD2. With V trimmed by 5 bases and J by 6 bases, 8 bases remained unmatched. Germline CDR1 DFQATT, CDR2 SNEGSKA (reference sequence). This CDR3 is built from 14 residues. The CDR3 sequence: CSASLAGVTDTQYF. The DNA for the CDR3 is TGCAGTGCTTCCCTAGCGGGAGTTACGGATACGCAGTATTTT.

This clonotype was seen ten or more times. The genes are TRBV7-2 and TRBJ2-7; possibly TRBD2 for D (5 bases). The CDR3 covers 16 residues. The germline V gene has CDR1 SGHTA and CDR2 FQGNSA. Trimming removed 5 bases from V and 3 bases from J, with 20 bases in between. CDR3 in DNA: TGTGCCAGCAGCCCATCCACCGGGATCACTTACTACGAGCAGTACTTC. Protein product: CASSPSTGITYYEQYF.

Ten or more counts support this clonotype. V gene TRBV27 combines with J gene TRBJ2-7, with 7 bases identical to TRBD2. This CDR3 has 14 residues. The V segment lost 6 bases and the J segment 3 bases; nucleotides outside the gene matches: 8. Germline CDR1 reads MNHEY; CDR2 reads SMNVEV (reference sequence). CDR3 sequence reads: CASRGGVLGYEQYF. The CDR3 DNA is TGTGCCAGCAGGGGGGGGGTGTTGGGCTACGAGCAGTACTTC.

This clonotype came up many times. V gene TRBV13 combines with J gene TRBJ2-3, with D perhaps TRBD1 (8 bases). Per the germline V gene, CDR1 is PRHDT and CDR2 is FYEKMQ (reference sequence). Trimming removed 8 bases at V and 3 bases at J, with 30 bases between. The CDR3 is 19 residues long. Written as DNA, the CDR3 is TGTGCCAGCCTCTCCGGGACAGGAGTACGCGGGCGGGAGACAGATACGCAGTATTTT. Protein product: CASLSGTGVRGRETDTQYF.

With respect to this clonotype: A far larger clone is off by one base, so a read error is likely. V gene TRBV28 combines with J gene TRBJ2-7; either TRBD1 or TRBD2 may fit D (5 bases each). Per the germline V gene, CDR1 is MDHEN and CDR2 is SYDVKM. The V gene lost 6 bases and the J gene lost 7 bases, with 25 bases spanning the gap. There are 16 residues in the CDR3. DNA of the CDR3: TGTGCCAGCAGAGCTTCAAGGGGCCCGTTCGGGAATGAGCAGTACTTC. Amino acid sequence: CASRASRGPFGNEQYF.

This clonotype has ten or more counts. V usage is TRBV27 and J usage is TRBJ2-1; no firm D call. Per germline, CDR1 MNHEY and CDR2 SMNVEV (reference sequence). V lost 4 bases, J lost 0 bases, and 16 bases lay in between. The CDR3 runs to 17 residues. The CDR3 protein is CASSWQVGRRSYNEQFF. The CDR3 DNA sequence: TGTGCCAGCAGTTGGCAAGTTGGACGCCGCTCCTACAATGAGCAGTTCTTC.

Many counts were recorded for this clonotype. V and J are TRBV7-2 and TRBJ2-1, with D maybe TRBD2 (6 bases). Germline lookup yields CDR1 SGHTA and CDR2 FQGNSA. This CDR3 is built from 17 residues. Deletions cut 2 bases from V and 5 bases from J, with 19 bases between. For the CDR3, the DNA is TGTGCCAGCAGCTTAAGCCCCCTGAAGAGGAGGGACAATGAGCAGTTCTTC. Protein product: CASSLSPLKRRDNEQFF.

This clonotype was picked up a small number of times. The V and J genes are TRBV11-2 and TRBJ2-4; the D gene is possibly TRBD1 (6 bases). The CDR3 has 15 amino acids. Germline loops: CDR1 SGHAT, CDR2 FQNNGV. V was pared by 6 bases and J by 0 bases, with 12 bases between. In DNA, the CDR3 is TGTGCCAGCAGTCCAGGGGCCTTAGCCAAAAACATTCAGTACTTC. This encodes CASSPGALAKNIQYF.

In regard to this clonotype: A read error is possible here, since a much larger clone lies one base away. The chain combines TRBV18 with TRBJ2-1; D unresolved. This CDR3 is built from 11 residues. Germline CDR1 is KGHSH and CDR2 is LQKENI. Trimming removed 8 bases at V and 10 bases at J, with 12 bases between. CDR3 in amino acids: CASALGYEQFF. CDR3 bases: TGTGCCAGCGCGTTGGGTTACGAGCAGTTCTTC. Filled out from reference TRBV18 and TRBJ2-1, the complete variable domain reads NAGVMQNPRHLVRRRGQEARLRCSPMKGHSHVYWYRQLPEEGLKFMVYLQKENIIDESGMPKERFSAEFPKEGPSILRIQQVVRGDSAAYFCASALGYEQFFGPGTRLTVL.

In DNA, the CDR3 is TGCAGTGCTAGATCCCTTAGCGGGAGAAACACCGGGGAGCTGTTTTTT. It codes for CSARSLSGRNTGELFF. The chain couples TRBV20-1 to TRBJ2-2; 9 bases fit TRBD2. The trim removed 2 bases at V and 2 bases at J, leaving 6 bases unmatched. In germline, CDR1 is DFQATT, CDR2 SNEGSKA (reference sequence). The CDR3 runs to 16 residues.

The DNA for the CDR3 is TGTGCCAGTAGCCCAACTAGCGGGCCCGGGGAGCTGTTTTTT. Translated, it gives CASSPTSGPGELFF. This chain joins TRBV19 and TRBJ2-2, with 9 bases lining up with TRBD2. The CDR3 spans 14 residues. Germline V gene lookup returns CDR1 LNHDA and CDR2 SQIVND (reference sequence). Trimming removed 6 bases from V and 6 bases from J; junction bases left unmatched: 5.

In this sample, this clonotype turned up many times. The V gene is TRBV20-1, the J gene TRBJ2-5, with D possibly being TRBD2 (6 bases). CDR1 is DFQATT and CDR2 is SNEGSKA in the germline V gene (reference sequence). V lost 3 bases, J lost 5 bases, and 19 bases lay in between. The CDR3 is 15 amino acids. In DNA, the CDR3 is TGCAGTGCTAGGGGCGGGCAGGGAGGTGGGGAGACCCAGTACTTC. This translates into CSARGGQGGGETQYF.

This clonotype was observed many times. This chain connects TRBV11-2 to TRBJ2-7; a weak D match, TRBD1 (5 bases). Germline CDR1 SGHAT, CDR2 FQNNGV. The CDR3 totals 12 residues. V lost 3 bases and J lost 6, with 9 bases in between. For the CDR3, the DNA is TGTGCCAGCAGCTTCGCAGGGTCCGAGCAGTACTTC. The encoded protein is CASSFAGSEQYF.

Many counts were recorded for this clonotype. The chain combines TRBV11-2 with TRBJ1-1; D is perhaps TRBD1 (5 bases). CDR1 is SGHAT and CDR2 is FQNNGV in the germline V gene. This CDR3 is built from 14 residues. V was trimmed by 5 bases and J by 1 base, leaving 11 bases between them. The chain's CDR3 is CASSPGDRNTEAFF. CDR3 DNA sequence: TGTGCCAGCAGCCCGGGAGACAGGAACACTGAAGCTTTCTTT.

In this sample, this clonotype turned up a few times. The gene calls are TRBV5-1 and TRBJ1-1, with a possible D match to TRBD1 (5 bases). Germline V gene lookup returns CDR1 SGHRS and CDR2 YFSETQ. The CDR3 is made up of 15 amino acids. V gave up 5 bases and J gave up 3 bases, with 17 bases separating them. The DNA of the CDR3 is TGCGCCAGCAGGCGAAGGGACGGGGGGTACACTGAAGCTTTCTTT. This codes for CASRRRDGGYTEAFF. The full variable domain, its missing parts supplied by reference TRBV5-1 and TRBJ1-1, is KAGVTQTPRYLIKTRGQQVTLSCSPISGHRSVSWYQQTPGQGLQFLFEYFSETQRNKGNFPGRFSGRQFSNSRSEMNVSTLELGDSALYLCASRRRDGGYTEAFFGQGTRLTVV.